Presented here are 2 T cell receptor beta chains from one specimen sequenced in a study of blood T cell repertoires in COVID-19 (dated by TCRdb to 2020 to 2021). The library came from the immunoSEQ multiplex PCR assay. TCRdb's version of the immuneACCESS table is confined to in-frame rearrangements and falls short of the full clone set. An unresolved V gene accounts for under half of the shortfall where checked; the remainder is of unknown origin. This sample has roughly 73,000 clones in its table, and 89% of those were observed once. Roughly 9% of the sample belongs to the ten largest clones. The sample consisted of peripheral blood. These receptors were collected from a man older than 75 with acute or convalescent COVID-19.

This chain links TRBV3-1 (or the pseudogene TRBV3-2) with TRBJ1-1, with 8 bases that match TRBD1. The CDR3 has 14 amino acids. Germline lookup yields CDR1 LGHDT and CDR2 YNNKEL (reference sequence). V was pared by 5 bases and J by 3 bases, with 5 bases of the junction left unmatched. The CDR3 DNA is TGTGCCAGCAGCTGGATACAGGGGGACACTGAAGCTTTCTTT. Translated: CASSWIQGDTEAFF.

This clone is termed medium-sized. CDR3 amino acids: CASTPAPGQNSPLHF. For the CDR3, the DNA is TGTGCCAGTACCCCCGCACCGGGACAGAATTCACCCCTCCACTTT. This chain connects TRBV19 to TRBJ1-6, with 7 positions matching TRBD1. The CDR3 sequence is 15 residues long. The J segment lost 7 bases and the V segment lost 7 bases, leaving 10 bases of the junction unmatched. The germline V gene has CDR1 LNHDA and CDR2 SQIVND (reference sequence).